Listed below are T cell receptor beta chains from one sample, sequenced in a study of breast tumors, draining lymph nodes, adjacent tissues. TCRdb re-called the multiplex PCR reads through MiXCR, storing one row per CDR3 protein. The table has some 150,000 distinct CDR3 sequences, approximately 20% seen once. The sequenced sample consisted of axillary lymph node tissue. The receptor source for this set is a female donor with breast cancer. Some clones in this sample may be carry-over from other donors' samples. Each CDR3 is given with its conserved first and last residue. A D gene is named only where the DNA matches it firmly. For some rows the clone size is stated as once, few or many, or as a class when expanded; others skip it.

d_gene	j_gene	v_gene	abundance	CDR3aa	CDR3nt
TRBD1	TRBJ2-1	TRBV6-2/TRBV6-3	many	CASMDRVASYNEQFF	TGTGCCAGCATGGACAGGGTTGCCTCCTACAATGAGCAGTTCTTC
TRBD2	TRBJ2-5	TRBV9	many	CASSPGLAETQYF	TGTGCCAGCAGTCCGGGACTAGCGGAGACCCAGTACTTC
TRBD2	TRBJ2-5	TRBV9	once	CASSTGLAGGGPETQYF	TGTGCCAGCAGCACGGGACTAGCGGGAGGGGGACCAGAGACCCAGTACTTC
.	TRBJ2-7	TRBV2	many	CASRRALDASSYEQYF	TGTGCCAGCAGGAGGGCCCTAGATGCCAGCTCCTACGAGCAGTACTTC
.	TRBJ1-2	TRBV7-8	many	CASSWTENYGYTF	TGTGCCAGCAGCTGGACAGAAAACTATGGCTACACCTTC
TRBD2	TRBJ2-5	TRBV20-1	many	CSAAGLADQETQYF	TGCAGTGCTGCGGGTCTAGCGGACCAAGAGACCCAGTACTTC
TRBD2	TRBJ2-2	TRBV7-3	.	CASSFVSGLAGYTGGLFF	TGTGCCAGCAGCTTTGTTTCGGGACTAGCGGGGTACACCGGGGGGCTGTTTTTT
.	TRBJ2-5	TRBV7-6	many	CASSSPQGAWETQYF	TGTGCCAGCAGCTCCCCCCAGGGAGCCTGGGAGACCCAGTACTTC
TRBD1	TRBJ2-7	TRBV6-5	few	CATAPNRGPYEQYF	TGTGCTACAGCTCCGAACAGGGGTCCCTACGAGCAGTACTTC
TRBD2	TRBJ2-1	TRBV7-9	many	CASTFNSGTLSHEQFF	TGTGCCAGCACCTTCAATAGCGGGACCTTGTCCCATGAGCAGTTCTTC
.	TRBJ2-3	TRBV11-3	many	CASSSGVGTQYF	TGTGCCAGCAGCTCCGGCGTGGGCACGCAGTATTTT
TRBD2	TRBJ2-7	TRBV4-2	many	CASSRVPGLAGVGYEQYF	TGTGCCAGCAGCCGGGTACCGGGACTAGCGGGAGTGGGCTACGAGCAGTACTTC
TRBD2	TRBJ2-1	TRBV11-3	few	CARPPIPGTSEDNEQFF	TGTGCCAGGCCCCCAATTCCCGGGACTAGCGAGGACAATGAGCAGTTCTTC
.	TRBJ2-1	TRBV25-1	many	CASRSGGGRRTLF	TGTGCCAGCAGGAGTGGAGGGGGCAGGCGGACTCTCTTC
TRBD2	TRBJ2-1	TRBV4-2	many	CASSQDGTSSYNEQFF	TGTGCCAGCAGCCAAGATGGGACTAGCTCCTACAATGAGCAGTTCTTC
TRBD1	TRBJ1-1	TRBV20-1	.	CSARDGQGGALNTEAFF	TGCAGTGCTAGAGATGGCCAGGGGGGGGCCTTGAACACTGAAGCTTTCTTT
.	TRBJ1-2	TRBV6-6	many	CASSYRGTHDVYGYTF	TGTGCCAGCAGTTACCGAGGGACCCATGATGTCTATGGCTACACCTTC
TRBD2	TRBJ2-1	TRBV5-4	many	CASSLVAGDNEQFF	TGTGCCAGCAGCTTGGTAGCGGGAGATAATGAGCAGTTCTTC
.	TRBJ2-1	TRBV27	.	CASSWGLLVKEEQFF	TGTGCCAGCAGTTGGGGGCTACTAGTTAAGGAGGAGCAGTTCTTC
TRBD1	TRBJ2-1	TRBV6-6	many	CASIYGQGDNEQFF	TGTGCCAGCATATACGGACAGGGTGACAATGAGCAGTTCTTC
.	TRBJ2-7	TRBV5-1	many	CASSLVAPPYEQYF	TGCGCCAGCAGCTTGGTTGCACCCCCCTACGAGCAGTACTTC
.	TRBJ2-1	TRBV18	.	CASSPPVGSYNEQFF	TGTGCCAGCTCACCTCCCGTAGGCTCCTACAATGAGCAGTTCTTC
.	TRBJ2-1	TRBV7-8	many	CASSLDGGSYNEQFF	TGTGCCAGCAGCTTAGATGGCGGTTCCTACAATGAGCAGTTCTTC
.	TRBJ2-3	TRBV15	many	CATSTSYPSADTQYF	TGTGCCACCAGCACCTCCTACCCGTCGGCAGATACGCAGTATTTT
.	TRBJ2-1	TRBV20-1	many	CSASPAGTYNEQFF	TGCAGTGCTAGTCCGGCAGGCACCTACAATGAGCAGTTCTTC
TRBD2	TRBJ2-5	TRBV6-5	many	CASSPGTSAETQYF	TGTGCCAGCAGTCCGGGGACTAGCGCAGAGACCCAGTACTTC
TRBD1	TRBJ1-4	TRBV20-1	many	CSARDYRGEKLFF	TGCAGTGCTAGAGATTACAGGGGAGAAAAACTGTTTTTT